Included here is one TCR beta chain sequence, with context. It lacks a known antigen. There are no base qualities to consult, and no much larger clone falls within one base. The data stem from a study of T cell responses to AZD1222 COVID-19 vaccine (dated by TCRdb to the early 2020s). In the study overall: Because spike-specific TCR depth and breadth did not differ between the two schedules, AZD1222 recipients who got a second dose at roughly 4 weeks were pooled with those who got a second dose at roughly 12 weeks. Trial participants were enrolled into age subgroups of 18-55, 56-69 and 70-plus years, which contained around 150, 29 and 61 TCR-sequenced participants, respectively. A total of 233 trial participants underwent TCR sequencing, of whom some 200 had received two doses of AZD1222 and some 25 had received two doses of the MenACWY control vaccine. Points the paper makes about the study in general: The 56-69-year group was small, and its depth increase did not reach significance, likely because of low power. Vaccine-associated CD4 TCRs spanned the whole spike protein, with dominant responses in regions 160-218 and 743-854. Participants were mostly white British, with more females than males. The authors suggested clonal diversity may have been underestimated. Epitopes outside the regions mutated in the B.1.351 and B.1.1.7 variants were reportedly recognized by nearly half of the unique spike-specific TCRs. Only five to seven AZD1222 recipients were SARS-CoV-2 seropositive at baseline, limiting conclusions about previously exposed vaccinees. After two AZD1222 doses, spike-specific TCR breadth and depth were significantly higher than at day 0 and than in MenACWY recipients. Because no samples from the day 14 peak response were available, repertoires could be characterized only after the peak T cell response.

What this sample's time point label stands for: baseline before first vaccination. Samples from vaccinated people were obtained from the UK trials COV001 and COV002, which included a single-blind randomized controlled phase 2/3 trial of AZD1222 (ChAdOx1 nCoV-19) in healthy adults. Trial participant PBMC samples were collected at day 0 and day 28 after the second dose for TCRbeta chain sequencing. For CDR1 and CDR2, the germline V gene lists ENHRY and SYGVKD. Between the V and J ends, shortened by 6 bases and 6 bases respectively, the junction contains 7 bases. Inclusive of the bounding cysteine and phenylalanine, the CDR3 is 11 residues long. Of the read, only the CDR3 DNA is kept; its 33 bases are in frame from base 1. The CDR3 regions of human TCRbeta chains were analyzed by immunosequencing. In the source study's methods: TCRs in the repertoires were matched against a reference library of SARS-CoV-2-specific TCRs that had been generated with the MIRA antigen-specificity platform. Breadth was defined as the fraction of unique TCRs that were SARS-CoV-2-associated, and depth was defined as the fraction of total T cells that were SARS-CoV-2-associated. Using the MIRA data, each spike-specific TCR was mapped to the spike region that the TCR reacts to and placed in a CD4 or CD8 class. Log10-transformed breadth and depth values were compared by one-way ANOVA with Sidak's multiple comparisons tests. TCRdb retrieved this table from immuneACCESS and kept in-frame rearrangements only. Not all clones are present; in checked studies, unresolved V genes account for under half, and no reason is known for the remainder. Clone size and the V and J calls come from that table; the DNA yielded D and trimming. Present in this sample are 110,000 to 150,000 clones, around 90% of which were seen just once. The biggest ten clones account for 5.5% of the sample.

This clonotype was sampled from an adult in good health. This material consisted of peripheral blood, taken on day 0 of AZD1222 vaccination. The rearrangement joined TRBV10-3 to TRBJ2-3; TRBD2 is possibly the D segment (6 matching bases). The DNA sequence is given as TGTGCCATCAGCCGGGAGGATACGCAGTATTTT. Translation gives CAISREDTQYF.